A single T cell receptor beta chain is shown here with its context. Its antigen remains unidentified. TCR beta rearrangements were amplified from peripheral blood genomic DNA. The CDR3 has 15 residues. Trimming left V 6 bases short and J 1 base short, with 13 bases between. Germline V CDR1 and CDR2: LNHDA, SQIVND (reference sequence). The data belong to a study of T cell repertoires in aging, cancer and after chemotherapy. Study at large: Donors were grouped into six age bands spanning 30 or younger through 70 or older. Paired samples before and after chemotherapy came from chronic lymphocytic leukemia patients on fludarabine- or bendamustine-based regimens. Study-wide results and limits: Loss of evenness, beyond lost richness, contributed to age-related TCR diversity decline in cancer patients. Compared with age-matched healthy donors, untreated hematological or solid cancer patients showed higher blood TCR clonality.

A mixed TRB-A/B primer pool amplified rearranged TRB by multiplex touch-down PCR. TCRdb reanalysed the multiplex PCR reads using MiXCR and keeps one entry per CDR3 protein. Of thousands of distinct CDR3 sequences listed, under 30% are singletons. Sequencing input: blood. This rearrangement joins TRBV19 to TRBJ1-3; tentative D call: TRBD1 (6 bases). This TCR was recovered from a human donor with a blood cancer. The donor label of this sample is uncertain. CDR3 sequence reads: CASSPGGQSGNTIYF. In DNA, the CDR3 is TGTGCCAGTAGCCCCGGCGGACAGTCTGGAAACACCATATATTTT.